These T cell receptor beta chains were read from a single sample in a study of CD8 T cells in ankylosing spondylitis. TCRdb fed the 5' RACE reads into MiXCR, producing one record per CDR3 protein. The sample includes 250,000 to 400,000 distinct CDR3 sequences, around a tenth seen only once; the top ten take roughly 9.5%. The sample consisted of blood, either unsorted or a sorted T cell fraction (not recorded which). The source is a female donor with ankylosing spondylitis or in good health (not recorded which). CDR3s include the opening cysteine and the closing phenylalanine or tryptophan. D genes are given only for firm matches. Size is omitted from some rows. Given values are once, few, many or a class for expanded clones.

>few|TRBJ2-5|16|TRBD2|TRBV7-2
TGTGCCAGCAGCATAAGACTAGCGGGAGTGGGAGAGACCCAGTACTTC
CASSIRLAGVGETQYF
>many|TRBJ1-2|14|-|TRBV25-1
TGTGCCAGCAGTCCAACGACGCGAAACTATGGCTACACCTTC
CASSPTTRNYGYTF
>many|TRBJ2-7|14|TRBD1|TRBV2
TGTGCCAGCGTCGGGACAGGAAAGGTAGTTGGGCAGTACTTC
CASVGTGKVVGQYF
>many|TRBJ1-5|14|TRBD1|TRBV24-1
TGTGCCACCAGTGACAACAGGGGGAATCAGCCCCAGCATTTT
CATSDNRGNQPQHF
>many|TRBJ2-1|15|TRBD2|TRBV10-3
TGTGCCATCAGTGAAGTAGCGGGGAAATACAATGAGCAGTTCTTC
CAISEVAGKYNEQFF
>-|TRBJ1-1|14|-|TRBV24-1
TGTGCCACCAGTGATCACGGGGAGAACGCTGAAGCTTTCTTT
CATSDHGENAEAFF
>-|TRBJ2-1|12|TRBD2|TRBV15
TGTGCCACCAGCAGGGAAGCGGGAGTGTCGTTCTTC
CATSREAGVSFF
>many|TRBJ2-3|15|TRBD2|TRBV20-1
TGCAGTGCTAGAGGCCTAGCGGGGGGAGGAGATACGCAGTATTTT
CSARGLAGGGDTQYF
>-|TRBJ2-2|14|-|TRBV2
TGTGCCAGCGAAGGACGGTCGAACACCGGGGAGCTGTTTTTT
CASEGRSNTGELFF
>many|TRBJ2-2|16|-|TRBV6-1
TGTGCCAGCAGCCCCCCCTCCAGGGGTTCTTACGGGGAGCTGTTTTTT
CASSPPSRGSYGELFF
>many|TRBJ2-3|15|-|TRBV7-2
TGTGCCAGCAGCTTGATGAGGGCACGGGGAGATACGCAGTATTTT
CASSLMRARGDTQYF
>few|TRBJ2-3|15|TRBD2|TRBV20-1
TGCAGTGCTAACCGCCGGAGCGGGAGGGTAGATACGCAGTATTTT
CSANRRSGRVDTQYF
>few|TRBJ2-1|15|-|TRBV20-1
TGCAGTGCCCTATCCGAGCGGAACTCCTACAATGAGCAGTTCTTC
CSALSERNSYNEQFF
>-|TRBJ2-7|16|TRBD1|TRBV19
TGTGCCAGTAGTACCAGGACAGGGGGCGTCTCCTACGAGCAGTACTTC
CASSTRTGGVSYEQYF
>many|TRBJ2-3|14|-|TRBV5-1
TGCGCCAGCAGCTGGGGGCAGGGATCAGATACGCAGTATTTT
CASSWGQGSDTQYF
>many|TRBJ2-3|14|TRBD2|TRBV20-1
TGCAGTGCTTTAGCGGGAGGAGGCACAGATACGCAGTATTTT
CSALAGGGTDTQYF
>few|TRBJ2-7|14|-|TRBV5-1
TGCGCCAGCAGCTGGGCCTCAGGGACCTACGAGCAGTACTTC
CASSWASGTYEQYF
>many|TRBJ1-1|14|-|TRBV5-6
TGTGCCAGCAGCTTGTCGGGGCGGAACACTGAAGCTTTCTTT
CASSLSGRNTEAFF
>many|TRBJ1-3|15|-|TRBV12-3/TRBV12-4
TGTGCCAGCAGCCCACAGCGGCACTCTGGAAACACCATATATTTT
CASSPQRHSGNTIYF
>-|TRBJ1-5|14|TRBD1|TRBV19
TGTGCCAGTAGTTCCGACAGGGTAAATCAGCCCCAGCATTTT
CASSSDRVNQPQHF
>-|TRBJ1-4|18|TRBD1|TRBV2
TGTGCCAGCAGAAAACTGACACAGGGGGTGGTAACTAATGAAAAACTGTTTTTT
CASRKLTQGVVTNEKLFF
>many|TRBJ2-7|16|-|TRBV7-2
TGTGCCAGCAGCTTACGAGAAGACAGGCCCAGCTACGAGCAGTACTTC
CASSLREDRPSYEQYF
>many|TRBJ2-5|17|TRBD2|TRBV27
TGTGCCAGCACCCCACGGGTACTAGCGGGAGGAAAAGAGACCCAGTACTTC
CASTPRVLAGGKETQYF
>-|TRBJ2-2|14|-|TRBV9
TGTGCCAGCAGCTCACCTGGGGACACCGGGGAGCTGTTTTTT
CASSSPGDTGELFF
>many|TRBJ2-2|16|TRBD1|TRBV29-1
TGCAGCGCCGGAGGACAGGGCGCGGTAGGCACCGGGGAGCTGTTTTTT
CSAGGQGAVGTGELFF
>-|TRBJ2-1|14|TRBD1|TRBV18
TGTGCCAGCTCACCTAGGACAGGGAACAATGAGCAGTTCTTC
CASSPRTGNNEQFF
>-|TRBJ1-3|12|-|TRBV20-1
TGCAGTGCTAGAGATCTGGAGGAAGCCATATATTTT
CSARDLEEAIYF
>many|TRBJ2-3|12|-|TRBV20-1
TGCAGTGCAGTGACAGTGACAGATACGCAGTATTTT
CSAVTVTDTQYF
>many|TRBJ2-1|16|TRBD2|TRBV20-1
TGCAGTGCTAGCGACCTCGGTACTAGCGGGGGCAATGAGCAGTTCTTC
CSASDLGTSGGNEQFF
>few|TRBJ2-2|13|-|TRBV4-2
TGTGCCAGCAGCCAAGAGGTTGTCGGGGAGCTGTTTTTT
CASSQEVVGELFF
>-|TRBJ2-1|14|TRBD1|TRBV30
TGTGCCTGGAGCGGACAGGGGGTCCACAATGAGCAGTTCTTC
CAWSGQGVHNEQFF
>few|TRBJ2-7|12|-|TRBV10-2
TGCGCCAGCAGTGAGCCTTCGGGAAGGGAGTACTTC
CASSEPSGREYF
>-|TRBJ2-5|13|-|TRBV6-2/TRBV6-3
TGTGCCAGCGGAGTGTCGCTGGTGATGGGCCAGTACTTC
CASGVSLVMGQYF
>many|TRBJ2-2|14|-|TRBV29-1
TGCAGCGTTGATAGTCGGGGAAACACCGGGGAGCTGTTTTTT
CSVDSRGNTGELFF
>many|TRBJ2-7|15|-|TRBV5-1
TGCGCCAGCAGCTTGAACAGTGGGAGACTCTACGAGCAGTACTTC
CASSLNSGRLYEQYF
>-|TRBJ2-5|14|-|TRBV20-1
TGCAGTGCTAGAGATATAGGGGTCCAAGAGACCCAGTACTTC
CSARDIGVQETQYF
>many|TRBJ2-1|16|-|TRBV6-5
TGTGCCAGCAGTTACTCGAGAGGATGGGGAACCAATGAGCAGTTCTTC
CASSYSRGWGTNEQFF
>many|TRBJ1-1|15|-|TRBV5-1
TGCGCCAGCAAGGTACAGGTCGAACCTGCGACTGAAGCTTTCTTT
CASKVQVEPATEAFF
>few|TRBJ2-7|18|TRBD1|TRBV12-3/TRBV12-4
TGTGCCAGCTCTCTTAATGGGGGACTTGGGACAGGGAGTTTCGAGCAGTACTTC
CASSLNGGLGTGSFEQYF
>-|TRBJ2-1|17|TRBD2|TRBV2
TGTGCCAGCAGTGAAGCGCTGGGACTAGCGGGGGGCGCGGGGCAGTTCTTC
CASSEALGLAGGAGQFF
>many|TRBJ2-7|12|-|TRBV10-2
TGCGCCAGCAGTGAGTTGCCATACGAGCAGTACTTC
CASSELPYEQYF
>many|TRBJ1-2|16|TRBD1|TRBV5-6
TGTGCCAGCAGCCTTCCGACAGGGATAGGCGACTATGGCTACACCTTC
CASSLPTGIGDYGYTF
>few|TRBJ2-1|18|TRBD2|TRBV6-2/TRBV6-3
TGTGCCAGCAGTTACTCCCTTAGCGGGAAGAGCTCCTACAATGAGCAGTTCTTC
CASSYSLSGKSSYNEQFF
>many|TRBJ1-1|15|-|TRBV12-3/TRBV12-4
TGTGCCAGCAGCGCTATGGACAGTATGAACACTGAAGCTTTCTTT
CASSAMDSMNTEAFF
>many|TRBJ2-7|11|-|TRBV12-3/TRBV12-4
TGTGCCAGCAGTTTAAAAGAGGAGCAGTACTTC
CASSLKEEQYF
>-|TRBJ1-3|15|-|TRBV28
TGTGCCAGCAGGTTATACAGGAACTCTGGAAACACCATATATTTT
CASRLYRNSGNTIYF
>many|TRBJ2-3|15|-|TRBV7-2
TGTGCCAGCAGCTTACAAATAAGGGGAACAGATACGCAGTATTTT
CASSLQIRGTDTQYF
>many|TRBJ2-7|15|TRBD1|TRBV5-1
TGCGCCAGCTACCGGGACAGGGGGGCCCAAGAGGAGCAGTACTTC
CASYRDRGAQEEQYF
>few|TRBJ1-2|14|TRBD1|TRBV2
TGTGCCAGCACCGCAGGGGGTTTTAGCTATGGCTACACCTTC
CASTAGGFSYGYTF
>many|TRBJ2-1|15|TRBD2|TRBV7-7
TGTGCCAGCAGCTTAGAATGGGAGGGCCAAAATGAGCAGTTCTTC
CASSLEWEGQNEQFF
>many|TRBJ1-1|12|-|TRBV29-1
TGCAGCGTTGAAGGTTTGAAACTCGAAGCTTTCTTT
CSVEGLKLEAFF
>many|TRBJ2-1|14|-|TRBV7-6
TGTGCCAGCAGCTTAGGACAGGATTTCAATGAGCAGTTCTTC
CASSLGQDFNEQFF
>many|TRBJ2-1|13|-|TRBV20-1
TGCAGTGAGGCCGCGAGGGCTAACAATGAGCAGTTCTTC
CSEAARANNEQFF